This TCR beta chain was identified in a study of OX40 agonist ivuxolimab in advanced cancers. Study overall: Prior checkpoint blockade (anti-PD-1, anti-PD-L1 or anti-CTLA-4) was permitted; approximately 44% had it. Study outcomes and limitations: Some patients without response likewise showed low normalized clonal expansion.

In regard to this clone: Its antigen is unidentified.

The V end lost 2 bases, the J end lost 0 bases, and 21 bases lay between the germline ends. CDR3 length: 20 residues. The germline gives CDR1 SGHTS, CDR2 YDEGEE. Repertoires were generated with immunoSEQ multiplex PCR, while TCRdb's copy carries only in-frame clones and drops some. The table shows about 98,000 clones, with around nine tenths occurring only once. Specimen: CD4+ or CD8+ T cells sorted from blood, collected in a trial of the OX40 agonist ivuxolimab. The sequence was obtained from an adult with an advanced solid tumor such as melanoma, head and neck, liver or kidney cancer. The rearrangement links TRBV5-8 to TRBJ1-6; TRBD1 might be the D (6 bases). CDR3 nucleotides: TGTGCCAGCAGCTTTTTCGGCAGGGGCGCTTCGGGCTCCTATAATTCACCCCTCCACTTT. Protein sequence: CASSFFGRGASGSYNSPLHF. The variable domain in full, with the rest retrieved from reference TRBV5-8 and TRBJ1-6, is EAGVTQSPTHLIKTRGQQATLRCSPISGHTSVYWYQQALGLGLQFLLWYDEGEERNRGNFPPRFSGRQFPNYSSELNVNALELEDSALYLCASSFFGRGASGSYNSPLHFGNGTRLTVT.